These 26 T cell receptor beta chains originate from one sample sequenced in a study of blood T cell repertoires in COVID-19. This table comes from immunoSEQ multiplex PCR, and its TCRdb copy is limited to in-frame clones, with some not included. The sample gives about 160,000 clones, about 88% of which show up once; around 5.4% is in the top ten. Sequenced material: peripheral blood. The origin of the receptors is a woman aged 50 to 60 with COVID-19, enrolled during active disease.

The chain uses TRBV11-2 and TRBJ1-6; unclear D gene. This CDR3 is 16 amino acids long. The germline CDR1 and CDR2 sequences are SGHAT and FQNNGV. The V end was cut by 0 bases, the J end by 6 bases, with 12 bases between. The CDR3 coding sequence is TGTGCCAGCAGCTTAGATCCTGAATCAGTTAATTCACCCCTCCACTTT. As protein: CASSLDPESVNSPLHF.

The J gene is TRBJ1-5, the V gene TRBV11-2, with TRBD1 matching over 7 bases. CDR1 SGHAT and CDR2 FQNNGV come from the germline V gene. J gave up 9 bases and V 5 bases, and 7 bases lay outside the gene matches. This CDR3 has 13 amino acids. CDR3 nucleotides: TGTGCCAGCAGCCTGACAGGGACGCCGCCCCAGCATTTT. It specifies CASSLTGTPPQHF.

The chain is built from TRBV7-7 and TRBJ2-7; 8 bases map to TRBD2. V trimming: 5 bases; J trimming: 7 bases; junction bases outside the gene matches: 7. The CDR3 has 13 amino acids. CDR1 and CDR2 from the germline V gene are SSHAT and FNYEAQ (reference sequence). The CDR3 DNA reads TGTGCCAGCAGCCGGGAGCGGGGGCGGGAGCAGTACTTC. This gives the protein CASSRERGREQYF.

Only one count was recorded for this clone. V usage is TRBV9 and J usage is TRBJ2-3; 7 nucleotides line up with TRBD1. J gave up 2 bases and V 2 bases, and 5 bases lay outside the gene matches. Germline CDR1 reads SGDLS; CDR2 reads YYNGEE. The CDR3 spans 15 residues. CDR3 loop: CASSVSGQSTDTQYF. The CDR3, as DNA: TGTGCCAGCAGCGTTTCGGGACAGTCCACAGATACGCAGTATTTT.

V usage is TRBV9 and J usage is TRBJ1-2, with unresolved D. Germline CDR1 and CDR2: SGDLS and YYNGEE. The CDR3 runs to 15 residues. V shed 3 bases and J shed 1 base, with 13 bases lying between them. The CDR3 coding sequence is TGTGCCAGCAGCGCAGCGACTACAGTTAACTATGGCTACACCTTC. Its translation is CASSAATTVNYGYTF.

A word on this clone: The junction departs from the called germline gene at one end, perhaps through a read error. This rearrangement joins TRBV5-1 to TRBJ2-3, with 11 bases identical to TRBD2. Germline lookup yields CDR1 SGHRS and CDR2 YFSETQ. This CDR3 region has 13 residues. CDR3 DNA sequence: TGCGCCAGCAGCTCAAGAACCGGGACTAGCGGAATTTTT. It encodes CASSSRTGTSGIF. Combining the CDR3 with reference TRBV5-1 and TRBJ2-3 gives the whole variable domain KAGVTQTPRYLIKTRGQQVTLSCSPISGHRSVSWYQQTPGQGLQFLFEYFSETQRNKGNFPGRFSGRQFSNSRSEMNVSTLELGDSALYLCASSSRTGTSGIFGPGTRLTVL.

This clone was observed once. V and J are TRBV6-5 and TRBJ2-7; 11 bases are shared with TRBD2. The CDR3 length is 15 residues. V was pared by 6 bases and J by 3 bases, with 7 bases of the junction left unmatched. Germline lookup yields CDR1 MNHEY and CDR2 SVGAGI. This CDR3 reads CASSPGLAENYEQYF. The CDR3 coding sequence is TGTGCCAGCAGCCCGGGACTAGCGGAGAACTACGAGCAGTACTTC.

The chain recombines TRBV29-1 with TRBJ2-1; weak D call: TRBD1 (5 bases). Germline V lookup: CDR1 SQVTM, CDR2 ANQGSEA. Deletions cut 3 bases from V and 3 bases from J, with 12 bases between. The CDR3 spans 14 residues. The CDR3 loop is CSVEGRVNYNEQFF. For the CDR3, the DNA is TGCAGCGTTGAGGGCAGGGTGAACTACAATGAGCAGTTCTTC.

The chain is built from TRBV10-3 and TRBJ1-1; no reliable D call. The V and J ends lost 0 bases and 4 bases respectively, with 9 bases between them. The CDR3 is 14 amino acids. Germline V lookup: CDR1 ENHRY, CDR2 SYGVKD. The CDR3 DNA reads TGTGCCATCAGTGAGTCGAGTCCGGGCACTGAAGCTTTCTTT. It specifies CAISESSPGTEAFF.

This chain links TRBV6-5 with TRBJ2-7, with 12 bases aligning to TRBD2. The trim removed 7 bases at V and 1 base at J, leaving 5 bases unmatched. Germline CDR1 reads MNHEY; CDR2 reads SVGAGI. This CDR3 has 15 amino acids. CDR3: CASTRTSGESYEQYF. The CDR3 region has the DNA TGTGCCAGCACCAGGACTAGCGGGGAGTCCTACGAGCAGTACTTC.

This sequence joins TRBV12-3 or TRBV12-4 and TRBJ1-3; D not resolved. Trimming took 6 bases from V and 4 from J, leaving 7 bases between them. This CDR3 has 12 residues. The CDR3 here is CASRPQGNTIYF. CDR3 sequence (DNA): TGTGCCAGCAGGCCCCAGGGAAACACCATATATTTT.

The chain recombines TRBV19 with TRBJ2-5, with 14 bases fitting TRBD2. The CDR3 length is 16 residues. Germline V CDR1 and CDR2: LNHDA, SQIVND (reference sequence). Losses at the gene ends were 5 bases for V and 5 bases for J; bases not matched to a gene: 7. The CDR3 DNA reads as TGTGCCAGTAGTCTCGGACTAGCGGGGGGCTGGGAGACCCAGTACTTC. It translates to CASSLGLAGGWETQYF.

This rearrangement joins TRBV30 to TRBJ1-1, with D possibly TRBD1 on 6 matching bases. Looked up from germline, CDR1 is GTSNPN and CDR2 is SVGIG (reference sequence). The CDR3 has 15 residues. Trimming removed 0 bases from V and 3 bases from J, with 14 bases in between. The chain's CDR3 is CAWSVRWGLYTEAFF. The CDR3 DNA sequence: TGTGCCTGGAGTGTACGTTGGGGGCTGTACACTGAAGCTTTCTTT.

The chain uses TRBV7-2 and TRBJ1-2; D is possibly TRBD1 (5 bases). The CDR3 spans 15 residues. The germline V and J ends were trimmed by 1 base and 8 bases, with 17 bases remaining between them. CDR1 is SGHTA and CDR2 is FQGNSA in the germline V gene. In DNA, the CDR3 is TGTGCCAGCAGCTTAGGAGGCAGGGCGGATGAAGGCTACACCTTC. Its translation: CASSLGGRADEGYTF.

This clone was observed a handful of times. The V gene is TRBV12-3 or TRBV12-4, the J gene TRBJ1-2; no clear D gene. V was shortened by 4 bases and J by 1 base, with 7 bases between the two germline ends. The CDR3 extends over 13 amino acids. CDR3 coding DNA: TGTGCCAGCAGTTCCCAGAATAACTATGGCTACACCTTC. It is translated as CASSSQNNYGYTF.

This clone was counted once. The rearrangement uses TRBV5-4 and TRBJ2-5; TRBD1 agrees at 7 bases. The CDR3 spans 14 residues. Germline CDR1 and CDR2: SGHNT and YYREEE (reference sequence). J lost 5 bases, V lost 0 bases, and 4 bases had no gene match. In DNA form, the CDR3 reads TGTGCCAGCAGCTTGGGCACAGGGGTCGAGACCCAGTACTTC. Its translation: CASSLGTGVETQYF. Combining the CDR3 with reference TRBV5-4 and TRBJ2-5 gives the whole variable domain ETGVTQSPTHLIKTRGQQVTLRCSSQSGHNTVSWYQQALGQGPQFIFQYYREEENGRGNFPPRFSGLQFPNYSSELNVNALELDDSALYLCASSLGTGVETQYFGPGTRLLVL.

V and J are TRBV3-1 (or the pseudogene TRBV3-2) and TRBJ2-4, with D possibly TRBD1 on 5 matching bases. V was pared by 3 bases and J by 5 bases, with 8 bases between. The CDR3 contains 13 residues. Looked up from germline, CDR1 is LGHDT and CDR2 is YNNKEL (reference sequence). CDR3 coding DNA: TGTGCCAGCAGCCACCTAGGGGAAAACATTCAGTACTTC. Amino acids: CASSHLGENIQYF.

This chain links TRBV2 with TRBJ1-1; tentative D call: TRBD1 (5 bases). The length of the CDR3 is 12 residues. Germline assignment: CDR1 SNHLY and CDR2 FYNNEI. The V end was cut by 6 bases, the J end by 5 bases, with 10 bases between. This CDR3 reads CASRGLGTEAFF. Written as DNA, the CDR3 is TGTGCCAGCAGGGGGCTTGGAACTGAAGCTTTCTTT.

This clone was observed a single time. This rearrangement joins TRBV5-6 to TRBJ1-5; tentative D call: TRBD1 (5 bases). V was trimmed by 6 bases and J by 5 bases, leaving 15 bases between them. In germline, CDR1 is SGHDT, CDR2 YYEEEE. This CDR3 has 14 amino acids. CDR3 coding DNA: TGTGCCAGCATCAAGGAGGGACGCGATCAGCCCCAGCATTTT. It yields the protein CASIKEGRDQPQHF.

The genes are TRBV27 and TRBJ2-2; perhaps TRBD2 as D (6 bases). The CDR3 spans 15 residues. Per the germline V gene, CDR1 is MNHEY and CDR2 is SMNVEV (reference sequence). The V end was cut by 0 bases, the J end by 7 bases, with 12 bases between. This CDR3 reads CASSLSTVGGGELFF. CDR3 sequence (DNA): TGTGCCAGCAGTTTATCCACAGTGGGGGGCGGGGAGCTGTTTTTT.

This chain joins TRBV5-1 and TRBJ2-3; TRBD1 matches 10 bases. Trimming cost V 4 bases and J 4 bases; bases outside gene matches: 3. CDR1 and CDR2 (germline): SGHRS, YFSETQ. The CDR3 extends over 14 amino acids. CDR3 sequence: CASSPGQGSDTQYF. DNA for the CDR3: TGCGCCAGCAGCCCGGGACAGGGGTCAGATACGCAGTATTTT.

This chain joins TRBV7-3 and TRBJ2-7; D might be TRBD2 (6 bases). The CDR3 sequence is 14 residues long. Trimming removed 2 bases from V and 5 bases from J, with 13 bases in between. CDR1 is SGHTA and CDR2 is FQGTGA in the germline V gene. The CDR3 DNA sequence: TGTGCCAGCAGCTTAGGAGGGGATGGGGACGAGCAGTACTTC. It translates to CASSLGGDGDEQYF.

The CDR3 protein is CASSSVAGGLKFF. The CDR3, as DNA: TGTGCCAGCAGCTCGGTAGCGGGGGGGCTTAAGTTCTTC. This sequence joins TRBV7-3 and TRBJ2-1, with 11 positions matching TRBD2. This CDR3 spans 13 amino acids. Looked up from germline, CDR1 is SGHTA and CDR2 is FQGTGA. V lost 4 bases, J lost 14 bases, and 7 bases stayed unmatched.

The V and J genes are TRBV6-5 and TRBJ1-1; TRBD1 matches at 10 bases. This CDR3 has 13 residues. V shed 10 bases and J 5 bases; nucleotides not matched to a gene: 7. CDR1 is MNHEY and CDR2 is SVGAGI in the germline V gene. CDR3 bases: TGTGCCAACGGACAGGGGGGTATAACTGAAGCTTTCTTT. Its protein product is CANGQGGITEAFF.

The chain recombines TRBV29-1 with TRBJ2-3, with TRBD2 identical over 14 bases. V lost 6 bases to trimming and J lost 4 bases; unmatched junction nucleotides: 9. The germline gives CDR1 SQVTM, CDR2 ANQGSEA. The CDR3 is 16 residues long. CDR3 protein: CSVALTSGGASDTQYF. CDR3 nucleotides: TGCAGCGTGGCCCTGACTAGCGGGGGGGCGTCAGATACGCAGTATTTT.

The chain's CDR3 is CSVEVDRGRPKLFF. For the CDR3, the DNA is TGCAGCGTTGAGGTCGACAGGGGGCGTCCAAAACTGTTTTTT. The chain joins TRBV29-1 to TRBJ1-4; 10 bases are a match to TRBD1. CDR1 is SQVTM, CDR2 ANQGSEA, per germline. With 3 bases clipped from V and 10 bases from J, the junction kept 8 bases outside the gene matches. This CDR3 is built from 14 residues. Full variable domain (outside the CDR3, taken from reference TRBV29-1 and TRBJ1-4): SAVISQKPSRDICQRGTSLTIQCQVDSQVTMMFWYRQQPGQSLTLIATANQGSEATYESGFVIDKFPISRPNLTFSTLTVSNMSPEDSSIYLCSVEVDRGRPKLFFGSGTQLSVL.